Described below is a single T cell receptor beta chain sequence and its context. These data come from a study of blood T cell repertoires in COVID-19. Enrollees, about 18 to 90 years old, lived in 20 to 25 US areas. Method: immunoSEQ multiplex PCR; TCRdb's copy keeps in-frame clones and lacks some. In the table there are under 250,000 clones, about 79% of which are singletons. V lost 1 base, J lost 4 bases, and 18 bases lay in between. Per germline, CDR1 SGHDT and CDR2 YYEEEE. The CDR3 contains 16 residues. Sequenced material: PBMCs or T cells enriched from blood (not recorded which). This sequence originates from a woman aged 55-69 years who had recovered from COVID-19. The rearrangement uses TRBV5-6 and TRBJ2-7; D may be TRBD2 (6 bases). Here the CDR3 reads CASSLRLATLYYEQYF. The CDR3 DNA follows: TGTGCCAGCAGCTTGAGGCTAGCGACCTTATATTACGAGCAGTACTTC.